This TCR beta chain was retrieved from a study of blood T cell repertoires in COVID-19. Study information: The United States, Italy and Spain provided the acute and convalescent COVID-19 samples.

The table came from immunoSEQ multiplex PCR; TCRdb's copy has only in-frame clones and leaves some out. The table lists 200,000 to 250,000 clones, over 75% of them singletons. CDR3 length: 13 residues. Deletions cut 1 base from V and 2 bases from J, with 5 bases between. In germline, CDR1 is SGHTA, CDR2 FQGTGA. This TCR came from a woman aged 40 to 49 with acute or convalescent COVID-19. The chain carries TRBV7-3 and TRBJ2-5; no firm D call. The specimen was peripheral blood. CDR3 bases: TGTGCCAGCAGCTTAATAGCTCAAGAGACCCAGTACTTC. Translating gives CASSLIAQETQYF.